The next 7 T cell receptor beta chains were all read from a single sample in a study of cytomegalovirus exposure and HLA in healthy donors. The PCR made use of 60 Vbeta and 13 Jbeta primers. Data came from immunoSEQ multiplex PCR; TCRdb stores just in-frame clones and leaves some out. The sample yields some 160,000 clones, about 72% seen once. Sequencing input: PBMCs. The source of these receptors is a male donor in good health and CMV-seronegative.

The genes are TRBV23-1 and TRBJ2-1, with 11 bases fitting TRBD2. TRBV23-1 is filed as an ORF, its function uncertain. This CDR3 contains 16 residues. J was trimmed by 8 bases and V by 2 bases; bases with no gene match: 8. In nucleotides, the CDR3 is TGCGCCAGCAGTCAAATCGAGACTAGCGGGGAGGATGAGCAGTTCTTC. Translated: CASSQIETSGEDEQFF.

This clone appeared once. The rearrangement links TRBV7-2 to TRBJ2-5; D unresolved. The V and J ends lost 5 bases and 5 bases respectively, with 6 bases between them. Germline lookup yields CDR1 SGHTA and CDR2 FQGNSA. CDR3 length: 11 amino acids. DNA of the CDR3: TGTGCCAGCAGCCTATTTGAGACCCAGTACTTC. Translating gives CASSLFETQYF.

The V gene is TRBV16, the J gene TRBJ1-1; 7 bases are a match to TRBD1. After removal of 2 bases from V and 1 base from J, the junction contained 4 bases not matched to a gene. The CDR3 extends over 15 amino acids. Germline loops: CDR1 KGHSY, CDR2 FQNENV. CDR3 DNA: TGTGCCAGCAGCCAACTCAGGGGGACGAACACTGAAGCTTTCTTT. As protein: CASSQLRGTNTEAFF.

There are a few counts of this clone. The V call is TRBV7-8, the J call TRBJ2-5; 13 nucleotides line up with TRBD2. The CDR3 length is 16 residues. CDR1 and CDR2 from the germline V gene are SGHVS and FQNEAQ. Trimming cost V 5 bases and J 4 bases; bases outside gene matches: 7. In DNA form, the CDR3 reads TGTGCCAGCAGCGAACTAGCGGGAGGGAGTGGAGAGACCCAGTACTTC. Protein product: CASSELAGGSGETQYF.

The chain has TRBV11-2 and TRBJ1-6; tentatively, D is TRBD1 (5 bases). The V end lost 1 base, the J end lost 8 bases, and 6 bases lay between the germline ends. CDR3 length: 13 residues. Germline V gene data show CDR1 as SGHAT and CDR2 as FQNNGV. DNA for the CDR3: TGTGCCAGCAGCTTAGGGGGGGATTCACCCCTCCACTTT. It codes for CASSLGGDSPLHF. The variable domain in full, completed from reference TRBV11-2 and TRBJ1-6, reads EAGVAQSPRYKIIEKRQSVAFWCNPISGHATLYWYQQILGQGPKLLIQFQNNGVVDDSQLPKDRFSAERLKGVDSTLKIQPAKLEDSAVYLCASSLGGDSPLHFGNGTRLTVT.

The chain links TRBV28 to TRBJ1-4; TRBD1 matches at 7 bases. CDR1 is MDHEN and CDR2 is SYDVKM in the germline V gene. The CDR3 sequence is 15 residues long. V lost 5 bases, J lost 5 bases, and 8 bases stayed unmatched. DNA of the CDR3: TGTGCCAGCAGTCCTGGACAGGTGGGGAATGAAAAACTGTTTTTT. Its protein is CASSPGQVGNEKLFF.

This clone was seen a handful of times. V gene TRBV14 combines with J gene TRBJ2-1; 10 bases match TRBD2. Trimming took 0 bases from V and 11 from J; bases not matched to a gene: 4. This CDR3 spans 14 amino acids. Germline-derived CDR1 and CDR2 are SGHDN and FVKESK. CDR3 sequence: CASSQETSGIQQFF. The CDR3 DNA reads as TGTGCCAGCAGCCAAGAAACTAGCGGGATTCAGCAGTTCTTC.